A selection of T cell receptor beta chains follows, all from one sample in a study of cytomegalovirus exposure and HLA in healthy donors. Repertoires were generated with immunoSEQ multiplex PCR, while TCRdb's copy carries only in-frame clones and drops some. The sample comprises approximately 130,000 clones, about 76% of which are singletons, and 2.2% rests with the top ten. The sample comprised PBMCs. These receptor sequences come from a woman in her 40s in good health and CMV-seronegative. CDR3s leave out the opening cysteine and the closing phenylalanine or tryptophan. D genes are given only for firm matches.

v_call	d_call	j_call	cdr3_aa
TRBV25-1	TRBD2	TRBJ2-5	ASSPQAGGPGTQY
TRBV6-5	.	TRBJ2-5	ASILKETQY
TRBV30	.	.	AWSVSLNYEQY
TRBV19	TRBD1	TRBJ2-2	ASYSGTGGTGELF
TRBV4-1	TRBD2	TRBJ2-3	ASSRATSGVGTDTQY
TRBV7-6	TRBD2	TRBJ2-3	ASSSHQAGGPDTQY
TRBV2	TRBD1	TRBJ2-3	ASSGGTANTQY
TRBV5-4	.	TRBJ1-1	ASSLAPARGNTEAF
TRBV2	TRBD1	TRBJ2-7	ASTYKAGTGGYEQY
TRBV6-6	TRBD1	TRBJ1-5	ASQPQGEGQPQH
TRBV18	.	TRBJ2-7	ASSPSLDKARTYEQY
TRBV27	.	TRBJ2-7	ASSSRGGGGYEQY
TRBV4-1	TRBD1	TRBJ1-2	ASSQGRTGLNYGYT
TRBV7-9	.	TRBJ2-7	ASSLDGGSGQY
TRBV5-1	TRBD1	TRBJ2-6	ASSRRDRDPGANVLT
TRBV20-1	TRBD2	TRBJ2-1	LAGGAYEQF
TRBV5-5	.	TRBJ1-1	ASREQVNTEAF
TRBV5-6	.	TRBJ1-1	ASSLYWVGDTEAF
TRBV9	TRBD1	.	ASSNNAGTGGFEQY
TRBV28	.	TRBJ1-5	ASSFSQGSQPQH
TRBV28	TRBD2	TRBJ2-1	ASSLMSSSGTGEQF
TRBV10-3	.	TRBJ2-5	AISEHRETQY
TRBV5-4	.	TRBJ1-2	ASSLAGGDYGYT
TRBV5-1	TRBD2	TRBJ2-3	ASSSRTSAPEGQY
TRBV5-4	TRBD1	TRBJ1-1	ASSQTGGDTEAF
TRBV27	TRBD1	TRBJ1-4	ASSLSTGFNEKLF
TRBV4-2	.	TRBJ1-2	ASSQANGYGYT
TRBV30	TRBD1	TRBJ1-3	AWSGDRGWGTIY
TRBV7-9	.	TRBJ1-3	ASSFLGSSGNTIY
TRBV6-1	.	TRBJ2-2	ASSELAGAITGELF
TRBV7-7	.	TRBJ2-5	ASSSTSSGTQY
TRBV7-9	TRBD2	TRBJ2-7	SSSLALAGVPPKYEQY
TRBV9	TRBD1	TRBJ1-2	ASSGTGGGYGYT
TRBV5-1	.	TRBJ2-3	ASSPYGRKDTDTQY
TRBV7-2	TRBD2	TRBJ2-3	ASSTSGHPPTQY
TRBV11-2	TRBD2	TRBJ2-5	ASSLRLAGVSSQETQY
TRBV30	TRBD1	TRBJ1-1	AWERGQGNTEAF
TRBV27	TRBD2	TRBJ2-1	ASSSWLADYNEQF
TRBV7-9	.	TRBJ2-7	ASSLQTAYLYEQY
TRBV7-2	.	TRBJ2-7	ASSFLGGSGYEQY
TRBV5-1	.	TRBJ1-2	ASNFDGGDGYT